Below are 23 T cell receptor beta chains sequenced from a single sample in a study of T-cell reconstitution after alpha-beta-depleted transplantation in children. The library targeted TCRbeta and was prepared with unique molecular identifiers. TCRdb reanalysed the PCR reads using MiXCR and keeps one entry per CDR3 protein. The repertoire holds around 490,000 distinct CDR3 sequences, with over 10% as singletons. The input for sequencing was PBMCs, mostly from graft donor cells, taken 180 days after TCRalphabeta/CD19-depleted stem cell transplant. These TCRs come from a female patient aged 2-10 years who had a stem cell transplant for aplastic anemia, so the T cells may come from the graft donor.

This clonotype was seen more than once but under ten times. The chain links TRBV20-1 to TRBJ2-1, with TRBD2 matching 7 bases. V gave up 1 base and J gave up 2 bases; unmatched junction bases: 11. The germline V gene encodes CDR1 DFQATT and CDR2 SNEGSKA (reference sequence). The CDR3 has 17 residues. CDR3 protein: CSARGEGLAATYNEQFF. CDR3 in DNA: TGCAGTGCTAGAGGAGAAGGTCTAGCGGCCACCTACAATGAGCAGTTCTTC.

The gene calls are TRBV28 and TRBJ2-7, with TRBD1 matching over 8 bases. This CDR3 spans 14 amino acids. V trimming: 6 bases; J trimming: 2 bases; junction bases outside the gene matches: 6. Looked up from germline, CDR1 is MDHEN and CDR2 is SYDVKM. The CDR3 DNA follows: TGTGCCAGCAGAAAGCGGACAGGGACCTACGAGCAGTACGTC. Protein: CASRKRTGTYEQYV.

The CDR3 is CASSFQGRLNTGELFF. The DNA of the CDR3 is TGTGCCAGCAGCTTCCAGGGGAGACTTAACACCGGGGAGCTGTTTTTT. The chain employs TRBV7-3 and TRBJ2-2, with a tentative D call TRBD1 (6 bases). Trimming left V 3 bases short and J 2 bases short, with 13 bases between. The CDR3 length is 16 residues. Germline V gene sequence: CDR1 SGHTA, CDR2 FQGTGA.

The CDR3 region has the DNA TGCGCCAGCAGCCCCCCCCCCGGGGAGCTGTTTTTT. This gives the protein CASSPPPGELFF. V usage is TRBV5-1 and J usage is TRBJ2-2; the D is unclear. Germline assignment: CDR1 SGHRS and CDR2 YFSETQ. V gave up 4 bases and J gave up 6 bases, with 7 bases separating them. This CDR3 is built from 12 residues.

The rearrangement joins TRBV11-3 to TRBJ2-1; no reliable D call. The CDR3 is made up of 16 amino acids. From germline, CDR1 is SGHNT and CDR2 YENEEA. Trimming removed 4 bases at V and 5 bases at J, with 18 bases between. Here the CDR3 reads CASSSFGPVQNNEQFF. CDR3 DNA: TGTGCCAGCAGCTCATTTGGGCCGGTACAGAACAATGAGCAGTTCTTC.

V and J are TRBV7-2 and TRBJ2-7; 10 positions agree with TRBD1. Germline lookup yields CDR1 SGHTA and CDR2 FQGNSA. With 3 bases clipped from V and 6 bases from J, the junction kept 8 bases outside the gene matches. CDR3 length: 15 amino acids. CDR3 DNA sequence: TGTGCCAGCAGCTTGACCGGGACAGGGGTGGGCGAGCAGTACTTC. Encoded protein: CASSLTGTGVGEQYF.

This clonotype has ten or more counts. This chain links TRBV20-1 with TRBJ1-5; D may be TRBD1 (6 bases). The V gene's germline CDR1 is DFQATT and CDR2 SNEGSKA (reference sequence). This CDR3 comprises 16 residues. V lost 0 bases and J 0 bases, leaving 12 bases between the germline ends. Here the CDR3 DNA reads TGCAGTGCTAGAGATGCGGGCAGGGGTAGCAATCAGCCCCAGCATTTT. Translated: CSARDAGRGSNQPQHF.

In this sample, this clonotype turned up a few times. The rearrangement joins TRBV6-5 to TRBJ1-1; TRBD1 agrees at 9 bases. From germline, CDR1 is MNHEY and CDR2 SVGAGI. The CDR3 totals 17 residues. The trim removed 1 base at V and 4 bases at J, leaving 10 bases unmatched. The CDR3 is CASSYLVPGQGPTEAFF. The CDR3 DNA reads TGTGCCAGCAGTTACTTGGTACCGGGACAGGGCCCCACTGAAGCTTTCTTT.

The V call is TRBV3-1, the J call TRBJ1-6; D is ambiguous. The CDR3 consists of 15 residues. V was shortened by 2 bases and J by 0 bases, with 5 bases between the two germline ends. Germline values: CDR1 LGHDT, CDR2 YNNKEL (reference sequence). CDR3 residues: CASSQPSSYNSPLHF. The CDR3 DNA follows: TGTGCCAGCAGCCAACCCAGCTCCTATAATTCACCCCTCCACTTT.

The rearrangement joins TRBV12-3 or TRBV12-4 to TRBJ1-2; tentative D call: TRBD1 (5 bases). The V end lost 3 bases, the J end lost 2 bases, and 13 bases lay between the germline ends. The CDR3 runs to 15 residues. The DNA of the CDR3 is TGTGCCAGCAGTTTGGAGGGGTTCCACAACTATGGCTACACCTTC. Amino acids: CASSLEGFHNYGYTF.

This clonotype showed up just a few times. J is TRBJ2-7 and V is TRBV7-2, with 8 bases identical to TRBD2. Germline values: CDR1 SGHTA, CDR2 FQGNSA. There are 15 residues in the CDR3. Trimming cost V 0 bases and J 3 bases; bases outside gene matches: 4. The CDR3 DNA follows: TGTGCCAGCAGCTTAGCGAGGACTAGCTACTACGAGCAGTACTTC. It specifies CASSLARTSYYEQYF. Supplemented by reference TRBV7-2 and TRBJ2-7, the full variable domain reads GAGVSQSPSNKVTEKGKDVELRCDPISGHTALYWYRQSLGQGLEFLIYFQGNSAPDKSGLPSDRFSAERTGGSVSTLTIQRTQQEDSAVYLCASSLARTSYYEQYFGPGTRLTVT.

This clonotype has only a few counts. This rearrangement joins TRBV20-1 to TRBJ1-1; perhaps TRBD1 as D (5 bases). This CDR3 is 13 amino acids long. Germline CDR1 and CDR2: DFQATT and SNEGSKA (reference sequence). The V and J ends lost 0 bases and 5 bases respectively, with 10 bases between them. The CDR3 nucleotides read TGCAGTGCTAGAGAGTGGAAGGGGACTGAAGCTTTCTTT. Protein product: CSAREWKGTEAFF.

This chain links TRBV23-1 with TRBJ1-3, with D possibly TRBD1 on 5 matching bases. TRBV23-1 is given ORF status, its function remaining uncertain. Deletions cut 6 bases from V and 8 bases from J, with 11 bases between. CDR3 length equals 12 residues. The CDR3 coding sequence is TGCGCCAGCAGATGCTTGGGACACACCATATATTTT. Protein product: CASRCLGHTIYF.

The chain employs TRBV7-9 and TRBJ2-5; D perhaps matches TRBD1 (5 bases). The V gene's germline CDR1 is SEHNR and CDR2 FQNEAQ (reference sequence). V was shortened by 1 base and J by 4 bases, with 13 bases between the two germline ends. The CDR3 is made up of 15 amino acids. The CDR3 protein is CASSLGGGSSETQYF. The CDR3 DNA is TGTGCCAGCAGCTTAGGGGGCGGAAGTTCAGAGACCCAGTACTTC.

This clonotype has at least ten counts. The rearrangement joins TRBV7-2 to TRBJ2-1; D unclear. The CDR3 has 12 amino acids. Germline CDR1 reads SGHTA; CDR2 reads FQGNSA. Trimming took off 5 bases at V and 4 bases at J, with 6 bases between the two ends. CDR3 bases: TGTGCCAGCAGCCCTATTTACAATGAGCAGTTCTTC. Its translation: CASSPIYNEQFF.

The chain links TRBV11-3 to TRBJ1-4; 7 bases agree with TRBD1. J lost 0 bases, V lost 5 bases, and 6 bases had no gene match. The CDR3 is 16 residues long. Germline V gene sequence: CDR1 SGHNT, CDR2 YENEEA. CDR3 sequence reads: CASSPGTAATNEKLFF. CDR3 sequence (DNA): TGTGCCAGCAGCCCAGGGACAGCAGCAACTAATGAAAAACTGTTTTTT.

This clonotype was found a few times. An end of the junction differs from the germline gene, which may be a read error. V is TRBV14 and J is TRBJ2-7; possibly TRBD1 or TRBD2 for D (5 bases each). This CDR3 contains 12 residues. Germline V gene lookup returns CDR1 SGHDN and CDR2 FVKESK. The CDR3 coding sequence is TGTGCCAGCAGTCAAGGGAGAGGGGAAAAGTACTTC. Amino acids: CASSQGRGEKYF.

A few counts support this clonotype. CDR3 residues: CASRGQPDSEKLFF. In DNA form, the CDR3 reads TGTGCCAGCAGAGGACAGCCGGATAGTGAAAAACTGTTTTTT. The chain links TRBV12-3 or TRBV12-4 to TRBJ1-4, with a possible D match to TRBD1 (6 bases). This CDR3 spans 14 amino acids. V was cut by 6 bases and J by 7 bases, with 15 bases left in between.

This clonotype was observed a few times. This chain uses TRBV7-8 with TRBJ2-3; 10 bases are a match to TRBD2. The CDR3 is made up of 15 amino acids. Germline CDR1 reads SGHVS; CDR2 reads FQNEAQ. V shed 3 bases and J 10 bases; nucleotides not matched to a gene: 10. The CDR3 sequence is CASSLVGLAITAQYF. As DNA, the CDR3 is TGTGCCAGCAGCTTGGTGGGACTAGCGATTACGGCGCAGTATTTT. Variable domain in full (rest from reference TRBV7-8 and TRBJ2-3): GAGVSQSPRYKVAKRGQDVALRCDPISGHVSLFWYQQALGQGPEFLTYFQNEAQLDKSGLPSDRFFAERPEGSVSTLKIQRTQQEDSAVYLCASSLVGLAITAQYFGPGTRLTVL.

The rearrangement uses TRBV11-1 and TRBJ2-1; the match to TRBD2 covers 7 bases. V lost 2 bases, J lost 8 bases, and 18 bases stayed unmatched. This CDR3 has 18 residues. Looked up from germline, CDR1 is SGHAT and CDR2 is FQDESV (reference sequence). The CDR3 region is CASSLLLRGGRRVDEQFF. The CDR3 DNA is TGTGCCAGCAGCTTACTTTTACGCGGCGGGAGAAGGGTCGATGAGCAGTTCTTC.

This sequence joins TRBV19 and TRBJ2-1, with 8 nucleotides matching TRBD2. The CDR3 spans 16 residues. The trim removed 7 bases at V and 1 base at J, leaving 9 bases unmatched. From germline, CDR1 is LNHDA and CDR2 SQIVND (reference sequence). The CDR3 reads CASKLRTSPSYNEQFF. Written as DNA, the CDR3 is TGTGCCAGTAAACTTCGGACTAGCCCTTCCTACAATGAGCAGTTCTTC.

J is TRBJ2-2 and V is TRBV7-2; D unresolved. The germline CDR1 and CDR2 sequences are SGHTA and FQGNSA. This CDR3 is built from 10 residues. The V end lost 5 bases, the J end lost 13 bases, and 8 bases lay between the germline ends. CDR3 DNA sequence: TGTGCCAGCAGCATCGAGACGCTGTTTTTT. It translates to CASSIETLFF.

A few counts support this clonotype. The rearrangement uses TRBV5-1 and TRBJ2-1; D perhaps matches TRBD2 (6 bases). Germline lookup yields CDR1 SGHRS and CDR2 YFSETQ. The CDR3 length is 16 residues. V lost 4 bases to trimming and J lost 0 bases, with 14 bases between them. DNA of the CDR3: TGCGCCAGCAGCCCCTATGGGGGGAACTCCTACAATGAGCAGTTCTTC. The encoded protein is CASSPYGGNSYNEQFF.